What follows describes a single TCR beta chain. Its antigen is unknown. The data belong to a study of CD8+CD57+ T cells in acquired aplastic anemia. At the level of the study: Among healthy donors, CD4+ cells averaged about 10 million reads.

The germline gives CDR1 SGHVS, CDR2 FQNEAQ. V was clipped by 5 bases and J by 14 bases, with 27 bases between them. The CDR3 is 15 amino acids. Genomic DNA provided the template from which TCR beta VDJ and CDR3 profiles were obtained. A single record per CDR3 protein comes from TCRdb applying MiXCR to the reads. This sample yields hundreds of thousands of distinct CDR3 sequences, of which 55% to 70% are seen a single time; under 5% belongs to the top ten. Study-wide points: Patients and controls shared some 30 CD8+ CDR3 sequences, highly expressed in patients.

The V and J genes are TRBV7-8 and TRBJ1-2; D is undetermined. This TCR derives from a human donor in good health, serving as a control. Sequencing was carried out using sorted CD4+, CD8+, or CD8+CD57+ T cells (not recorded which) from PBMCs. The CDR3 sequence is CASSLWAEPRETQTF. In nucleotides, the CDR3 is TGTGCCAGCAGCCTTTGGGCCGAGCCAAGGGAGACCCAGACCTTC.